Listed here are 6 T cell receptor beta chains from one sample, sequenced in a study of glioma-infiltrating T cells. The iRepertoire nested amplicon-rescue multiplex PCR amplified TCR alpha and beta CDR3s from RNA. TCRdb called the multiplex PCR reads again in MiXCR, with one record for every CDR3 protein. Here the sample spans tens of thousands of distinct CDR3 sequences, under 30% being singletons. The sequenced material came from glioma tissue, nonneoplastic brain tissue, or PBMCs (not recorded which). These receptors originate from a human donor with low-grade glioma or glioblastoma, undergoing nonglioma brain surgery, or in good health (not recorded which).

In its sample, this clonotype was seen once. The chain recombines TRBV7-9 with TRBJ2-7; 8 nucleotides align to TRBD1. Looked up from germline, CDR1 is SEHNR and CDR2 is FQNEAQ (reference sequence). The CDR3 is 14 amino acids. The V segment lost 9 bases and the J segment 1 base; nucleotides outside the gene matches: 8. DNA for the CDR3: TGTGCCAGTGCCCGGGGACAGGCGTCCTACGAGCAGTACTTC. It encodes CASARGQASYEQYF.

Remarks on this clonotype: A read error may explain this, as a much larger clone is one base away. The chain joins TRBV6-2 or TRBV6-3 to TRBJ2-3; the D gene could be TRBD1 or TRBD2 (5 bases each). The CDR3 totals 16 residues. CDR1 and CDR2 (germline): MNHEY, SVGEGT. V lost 8 bases, J lost 0 bases, and 18 bases lay in between. CDR3 coding DNA: TGTGCCAGCGGTCCTCGAGGGGCCTTTAGCACAGATACGCAGTATTTT. Its protein is CASGPRGAFSTDTQYF.

This chain uses TRBV3-1 with TRBJ2-5; D is possibly TRBD2 (5 bases). The V end lost 0 bases, the J end lost 4 bases, and 12 bases lay between the germline ends. The CDR3 length is 15 residues. Germline-derived CDR1 and CDR2 are LGHDT and YNNKEL (reference sequence). The CDR3 spells CASSQDPSPGETQYF. CDR3 nucleotides: TGTGCCAGCAGCCAAGATCCTAGCCCTGGAGAGACCCAGTACTTC.

Notes on this clonotype: Just one base apart from a much larger clone, this may be a read error. The chain links TRBV2 to TRBJ1-2; 9 bases map to TRBD1. V shed 8 bases, J shed 1 base, and the junction held 14 bases outside the gene matches. The CDR3 contains 17 residues. CDR1 and CDR2 from the germline V gene are SNHLY and FYNNEI. In DNA, the CDR3 is TGTGCCAGCTCACACCGTTCCGGGACAGGGAGTAACTATGGCTACACCTTC. Protein product: CASSHRSGTGSNYGYTF.

The chain combines TRBV11-2 with TRBJ2-3, with 15 nucleotides matching TRBD2. The V gene's germline CDR1 is SGHAT and CDR2 FQNNGV. This CDR3 comprises 17 residues. Losses at the gene ends were 4 bases for V and 11 bases for J; bases not matched to a gene: 13. CDR3 amino acids: CASSSPQRTSGRAEQYF. CDR3 DNA: TGTGCCAGCAGCTCCCCCCAACGGACTAGCGGGAGGGCCGAGCAGTATTTT.

V gene TRBV4-1 combines with J gene TRBJ2-7; possibly TRBD2 for D (5 bases). V lost 5 bases to trimming and J lost 0 bases, with 17 bases between them. The CDR3 runs to 16 residues. Germline values: CDR1 MGHRA, CDR2 YSYEKL. The CDR3 DNA reads TGCGCCAGCAGCGCCGCCGGGCGGACTTACTCCTACGAGCAGTACTTC. Protein product: CASSAAGRTYSYEQYF.